This TCR beta chain was recovered during a study of cytomegalovirus exposure and HLA in healthy donors. Of note for this clone: Its specificity is not known.

Study conclusions and caveats: An analysis was carried out at a later point. It showed that HLA-associated TCR beta chains were more clonally expanded than equally common non-associated chains.

PCR was performed using 60 Vbeta and 13 Jbeta primers. As handled by the study authors: In a later analysis, 80 million to 100 million unique TCR beta chains included roughly 11 million shared by two or more donors. TCRdb's table, derived via immunoSEQ multiplex PCR, lists solely in-frame clones and lacks some. V and J calls and clone size are copied from that table; D and trimming were computed from the DNA. The data contain 130,000 or so clones, about two thirds of them singletons. The length of the CDR3 is 14 residues. The V and J ends lost 5 bases and 1 base, in that order; junction bases with no gene match: 4. CDR1 SGHDN and CDR2 FVKESK come from the germline V gene.

The TCR originated in a woman in her 40s in good health and CMV-seronegative. The sequenced material came from PBMCs. This chain joins TRBV14 and TRBJ1-1; 7 bases map to TRBD1. This chain's CDR3 is CASSSRTGNTEAFF. Written as DNA, the CDR3 is TGTGCCAGCAGCTCTCGGACAGGGAACACTGAAGCTTTCTTT.